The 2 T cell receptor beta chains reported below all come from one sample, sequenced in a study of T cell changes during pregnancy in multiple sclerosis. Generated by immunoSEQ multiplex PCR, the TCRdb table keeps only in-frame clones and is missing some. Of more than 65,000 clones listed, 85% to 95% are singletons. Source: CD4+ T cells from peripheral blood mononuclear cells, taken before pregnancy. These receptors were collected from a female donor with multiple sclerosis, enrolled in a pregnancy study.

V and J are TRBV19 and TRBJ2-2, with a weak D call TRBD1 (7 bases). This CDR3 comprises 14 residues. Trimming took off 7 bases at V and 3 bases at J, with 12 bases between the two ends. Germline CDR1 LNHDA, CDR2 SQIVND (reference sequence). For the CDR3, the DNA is TGTGCCAGTAAAGGCAGGGGGGACACCGGGGAGCTGTTTTTT. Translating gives CASKGRGDTGELFF.

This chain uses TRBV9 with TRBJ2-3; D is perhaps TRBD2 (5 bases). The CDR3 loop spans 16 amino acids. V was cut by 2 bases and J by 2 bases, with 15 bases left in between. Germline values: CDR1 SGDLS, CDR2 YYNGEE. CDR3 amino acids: CASSVTAEGATDTQYF. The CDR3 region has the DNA TGTGCCAGCAGCGTGACTGCTGAGGGAGCCACAGATACGCAGTATTTT.